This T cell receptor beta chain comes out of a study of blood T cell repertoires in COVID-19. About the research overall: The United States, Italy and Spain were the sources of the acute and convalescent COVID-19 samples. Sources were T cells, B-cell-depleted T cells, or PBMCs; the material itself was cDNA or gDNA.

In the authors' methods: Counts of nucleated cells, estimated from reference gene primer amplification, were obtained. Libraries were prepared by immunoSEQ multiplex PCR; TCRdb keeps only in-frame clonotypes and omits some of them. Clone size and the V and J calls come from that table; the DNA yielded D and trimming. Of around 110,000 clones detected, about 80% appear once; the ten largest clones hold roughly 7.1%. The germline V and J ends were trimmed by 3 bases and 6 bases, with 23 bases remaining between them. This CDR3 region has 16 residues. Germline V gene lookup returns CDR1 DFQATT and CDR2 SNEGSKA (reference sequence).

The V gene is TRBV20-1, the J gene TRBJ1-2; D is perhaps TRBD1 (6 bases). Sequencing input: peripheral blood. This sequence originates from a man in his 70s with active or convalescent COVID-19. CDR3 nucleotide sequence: TGCAGTGCTAGTGAGCCAGGGGCGGGTTTATCAGATGGCTACACCTTC. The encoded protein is CSASEPGAGLSDGYTF.